The 25 T cell receptor beta chains below all came from one sample that was sequenced in a study of OX40 agonist ivuxolimab in advanced cancers. TCRdb keeps only in-frame clones here, not all; method: immunoSEQ multiplex PCR. The sample shows about 14,000 clones, less than 90% of them seen only once. The sample in question was CD4+ or CD8+ T cells sorted from blood, obtained in a trial of the OX40 agonist ivuxolimab. These receptors all come from an adult with an advanced solid tumor such as melanoma, head and neck, liver or kidney cancer.

The chain links TRBV18 to TRBJ1-1, with 7 bases that match TRBD1. V shed 0 bases, J shed 0 bases, and the junction held 7 bases outside the gene matches. CDR1 KGHSH and CDR2 LQKENI come from the germline V gene. This CDR3 comprises 17 residues. The CDR3 protein is CASSPPRTGVMNTEAFF. The CDR3 nucleotides read TGTGCCAGCTCACCACCGCGGACAGGAGTAATGAACACTGAAGCTTTCTTT.

This rearrangement joins TRBV29-1 to TRBJ2-2; D is ambiguous. Deletions cut 7 bases from V and 5 bases from J, with 17 bases between. CDR1 and CDR2 from the germline V gene are SQVTM and ANQGSEA. This CDR3 contains 14 residues. CDR3 sequence reads: CSGVVTIGTGELFF. In DNA form, the CDR3 reads TGCAGCGGCGTGGTGACAATCGGGACCGGGGAGCTGTTTTTT.

V and J are TRBV18 and TRBJ2-7, with a tentative D call TRBD2 (5 bases). Trimming took 6 bases from V and 5 from J, leaving 11 bases between them. Per germline, CDR1 KGHSH and CDR2 LQKENI. There are 12 residues in the CDR3. This chain's CDR3 is CASSPGKNEQYF. CDR3 nucleotide sequence: TGTGCCAGCTCCCCGGGAAAAAACGAGCAGTACTTC.

V and J are TRBV20-1 and TRBJ2-7; D unclear. Germline V lookup: CDR1 DFQATT, CDR2 SNEGSKA (reference sequence). Trimming took 3 bases from V and 3 from J, leaving 6 bases between them. The CDR3 spans 11 residues. This chain's CDR3 is CSASWGYEQYF. The CDR3 coding sequence is TGCAGTGCTAGCTGGGGCTACGAGCAGTACTTC.

This clone was seen a few times. This chain joins TRBV9 and TRBJ1-6, with D perhaps matching TRBD1 (5 bases). Germline-derived CDR1 and CDR2 are SGDLS and YYNGEE. The V and J ends lost 4 bases and 4 bases respectively, with 18 bases between them. This CDR3 has 17 residues. CDR3 amino acids: CASSPRGGAGYNSPLHF. The CDR3 bases are TGTGCCAGCAGCCCTCGGGGAGGGGCAGGGTATAATTCACCCCTCCACTTT.

V gene TRBV30 combines with J gene TRBJ2-7; D is undetermined. Trimming took 0 bases from V and 2 from J, leaving 5 bases between them. This CDR3 comprises 12 residues. The germline gives CDR1 GTSNPN, CDR2 SVGIG (reference sequence). The CDR3 here is CAWSVGTYEQYF. CDR3 bases: TGTGCCTGGAGTGTCGGTACCTACGAGCAGTACTTC.

The V and J genes are TRBV4-3 and TRBJ2-7; D remains unclear. This CDR3 is 13 amino acids long. Germline V CDR1 and CDR2: LGHNA, YSLEER. Trimming removed 0 bases from V and 3 bases from J, with 6 bases in between. In DNA, the CDR3 is TGCGCCAGCAGCCAAGAAAACAGCTACGAGCAGTACTTC. Protein product: CASSQENSYEQYF.

The chain combines TRBV6-6 with TRBJ2-3, with TRBD2 identical over 7 bases. The CDR3 runs to 16 residues. Trimming cost V 2 bases and J 1 base; bases outside gene matches: 6. Germline loops: CDR1 MNHNY, CDR2 SVGAGI (reference sequence). For the CDR3, the DNA is TGTGCCAGCAGTTACGCCTCTAGCGGCGGCACAGATACGCAGTATTTT. This sequence encodes CASSYASSGGTDTQYF.

This rearrangement joins TRBV10-2 to TRBJ1-5; TRBD1 aligns across 8 bases. V gave up 3 bases and J gave up 6 bases; unmatched junction bases: 10. There are 16 residues in the CDR3. Looked up from germline, CDR1 is WSHSY and CDR2 is SAAADI. The CDR3 coding sequence is TGCGCCAGCAGTGACCCGGACAGGGATTACGGTCAGCCCCAGCATTTT. Its protein is CASSDPDRDYGQPQHF.

V usage is TRBV27 and J usage is TRBJ1-3; TRBD1 is a possible D gene (5 bases). From germline, CDR1 is MNHEY and CDR2 SMNVEV (reference sequence). CDR3 size: 15 residues. Trimming shortened V by 5 bases and J by 0 bases, and 11 bases separated the two germline ends. CDR3 bases: TGTGCCAGCAGTGCCCTCCAGGGCTCTGGAAACACCATATATTTT. Translating it yields CASSALQGSGNTIYF.

The chain joins TRBV7-9 to TRBJ2-7; 7 bases agree with TRBD1. CDR1 SEHNR and CDR2 FQNEAQ come from the germline V gene (reference sequence). CDR3 length: 15 amino acids. V shed 5 bases, J shed 2 bases, and the junction held 9 bases outside the gene matches. CDR3 region: CASSSHRGSPYEQYF. Here the CDR3 DNA reads TGTGCCAGCAGCAGCCACAGGGGATCCCCCTACGAGCAGTACTTC.

The genes are TRBV27 and TRBJ2-2, with 11 nucleotides matching TRBD2. With 2 bases clipped from V and 11 bases from J, the junction kept 4 bases outside the gene matches. CDR3 size: 14 residues. Germline-derived CDR1 and CDR2 are MNHEY and SMNVEV (reference sequence). Written as DNA, the CDR3 is TGTGCCAGCAGTTTAACTAGCGGGAGCGGAGAGCTGTTTTTT. Its protein product is CASSLTSGSGELFF.

The V and J genes are TRBV11-2 and TRBJ2-6; 12 nucleotides agree with TRBD1. The CDR3 contains 18 residues. Trimming took 5 bases from V and 4 from J; bases not matched to a gene: 9. The germline gives CDR1 SGHAT, CDR2 FQNNGV. Here the CDR3 reads CASSLPGQGAGGANVLTF. For the CDR3, the DNA is TGTGCCAGCAGCCTCCCGGGACAGGGGGCGGGAGGGGCCAACGTCCTGACTTTC.

This clone was seen a handful of times. The junction shows a germline mismatch at one end, possibly a read error. This chain connects TRBV11-3 to TRBJ2-7, with 9 bases fitting TRBD1. In germline, CDR1 is SGHNT, CDR2 YENEEA. This CDR3 region has 14 residues. CDR3 nucleotide sequence: TGCGCCAGCAGCACGGACAGGGGCTCCTACGAGCAGTACTTC. Protein sequence: CASSTDRGSYEQYF.

The V and J genes are TRBV7-3 and TRBJ2-5; TRBD2 aligns across 7 bases. V gave up 5 bases and J gave up 2 bases; unmatched junction bases: 8. CDR3 length: 15 amino acids. CDR1 and CDR2 from the germline V gene are SGHTA and FQGTGA. The CDR3 nucleotides read TGTGCCAGCAGCCCCACCGCTAGCGGACAAGAGACCCAGTACTTC. Translating gives CASSPTASGQETQYF.

The chain joins TRBV2 to TRBJ2-5; D may match TRBD1 or TRBD2 (5 bases each). There are 13 residues in the CDR3. Trimming took off 6 bases at V and 2 bases at J, with 10 bases between the two ends. Germline lookup yields CDR1 SNHLY and CDR2 FYNNEI. CDR3 DNA: TGTGCCAGCAGCGGGACGCCTCAAGAGACCCAGTACTTC. It specifies CASSGTPQETQYF.

The genes are TRBV6-1 and TRBJ1-6; D gene ambiguous. Germline CDR1 MNHNS, CDR2 SASEGT. Trimming cost V 2 bases and J 4 bases, with 0 bases left between them. The CDR3 runs 12 residues. Here the CDR3 reads CASSEYNSPLHF. The CDR3 nucleotides read TGTGCCAGCAGTGAATATAATTCACCCCTCCACTTT.

The rearrangement links TRBV4-2 to TRBJ2-3; 9 bases are shared with TRBD2. The CDR3 is 17 residues long. Germline V gene sequence: CDR1 LGHNA, CDR2 YNFKEQ. Trimming took 0 bases from V and 0 from J; bases not matched to a gene: 4. As DNA, the CDR3 is TGTGCCAGCAGCCAAGAGGAGCGGGGGGTTAGCACAGATACGCAGTATTTT. Amino acid sequence: CASSQEERGVSTDTQYF.

The chain joins TRBV11-2 to TRBJ2-7; D possibly corresponds to TRBD1 (6 bases). The germline V and J ends were trimmed by 5 bases and 2 bases, with 19 bases remaining between them. The V gene's germline CDR1 is SGHAT and CDR2 FQNNGV. This CDR3 region has 16 residues. CDR3 region: CASSLLPDRPPYEQYF. DNA for the CDR3: TGTGCCAGCAGCCTCCTGCCTGACAGGCCTCCCTACGAGCAGTACTTC.

The chain carries TRBV4-3 and TRBJ2-3; D tentatively fits TRBD1 or TRBD2 (6 bases each). Trimming took off 0 bases at V and 4 bases at J, with 14 bases between the two ends. Germline-derived CDR1 and CDR2 are LGHNA and YSLEER. The CDR3 is made up of 16 amino acids. The DNA of the CDR3 is TGCGCCAGCAGCCAAGATGGAAGGGGGGCTGCAGATACGCAGTATTTT. This translates into CASSQDGRGAADTQYF.

V usage is TRBV11-2 and J usage is TRBJ2-2; D gene ambiguous. The CDR3 has 13 residues. Trimming removed 11 bases at V and 1 base at J, with 11 bases between. Germline loops: CDR1 SGHAT, CDR2 FQNNGV. CDR3 coding DNA: TGTGCCTCTTCCCACGGGAACACCGGGGAGCTGTTTTTT. This translates into CASSHGNTGELFF.

The chain is built from TRBV5-8 and TRBJ2-3; possibly TRBD1 or TRBD2 for D (5 bases each). Trimming took 4 bases from V and 2 from J, leaving 20 bases between them. CDR3 length: 17 residues. Germline CDR1 and CDR2: SGHTS and YDEGEE. The CDR3 DNA reads as TGTGCCAGCAGCCAACCGCCCGGGACGGAATACACAGATACGCAGTATTTT. Protein sequence: CASSQPPGTEYTDTQYF.

This sequence joins TRBV4-2 and TRBJ2-4; no clear D gene. Trimming pared 2 bases from V and 6 bases from J, leaving 5 bases between. This CDR3 has 12 residues. Germline CDR1 is LGHNA and CDR2 is YNFKEQ. The CDR3, as DNA: TGTGCCAGCAGCCAAAAGGGAAACATTCAGTACTTC. Its protein product is CASSQKGNIQYF.

The chain carries TRBV21-1 and TRBJ2-7. TRBV21-1 is a pseudogene. The CDR3 consists of 15 residues. CDR3 coding DNA: TGTGCCAGCAGCCACTGGCGGGAAGGGGGGTACGAGCAGTACTTC. Protein sequence: CASSHWREGGYEQYF.

This chain connects TRBV4-2 to TRBJ2-3; D gene uncertain. This CDR3 spans 14 amino acids. Trimming cost V 0 bases and J 4 bases, with 8 bases left between them. Per germline, CDR1 LGHNA and CDR2 YNFKEQ. This CDR3 is CASSQDSSPDTQYF. The CDR3 DNA is TGTGCCAGCAGCCAAGATTCCTCTCCAGATACGCAGTATTTT.